The present entry profiles one T cell receptor (beta chain) with its context. V lost 4 bases and J lost 5, with 8 bases in between. Germline CDR1 and CDR2: SNHLY and FYNNEI. This CDR3 region has 12 residues. This sample is drawn from a study of PD-L1 blockade in urothelial cancer. Profiling relied on immunoSEQ multiplex PCR, and the TCRdb table lists in-frame clones only, not all of them. The sample carries 50,000 to 55,000 clones, about 86% recorded once. The time point here: pretreatment peripheral blood. Anywhere from 1 to 8 samples came from each patient, spanning pretreatment and on-treatment. This TCR was recovered from a man in his 60s with urothelial cancer. The sequences come from PBMCs, collected around atezolizumab (anti-PD-L1) treatment. This rearrangement joins TRBV2 to TRBJ2-5, with D uncertain. DNA of the CDR3: TGTGCCAGCAGTGGAGGCGGCGAGACCCAGTACTTC. Translating it yields CASSGGGETQYF.